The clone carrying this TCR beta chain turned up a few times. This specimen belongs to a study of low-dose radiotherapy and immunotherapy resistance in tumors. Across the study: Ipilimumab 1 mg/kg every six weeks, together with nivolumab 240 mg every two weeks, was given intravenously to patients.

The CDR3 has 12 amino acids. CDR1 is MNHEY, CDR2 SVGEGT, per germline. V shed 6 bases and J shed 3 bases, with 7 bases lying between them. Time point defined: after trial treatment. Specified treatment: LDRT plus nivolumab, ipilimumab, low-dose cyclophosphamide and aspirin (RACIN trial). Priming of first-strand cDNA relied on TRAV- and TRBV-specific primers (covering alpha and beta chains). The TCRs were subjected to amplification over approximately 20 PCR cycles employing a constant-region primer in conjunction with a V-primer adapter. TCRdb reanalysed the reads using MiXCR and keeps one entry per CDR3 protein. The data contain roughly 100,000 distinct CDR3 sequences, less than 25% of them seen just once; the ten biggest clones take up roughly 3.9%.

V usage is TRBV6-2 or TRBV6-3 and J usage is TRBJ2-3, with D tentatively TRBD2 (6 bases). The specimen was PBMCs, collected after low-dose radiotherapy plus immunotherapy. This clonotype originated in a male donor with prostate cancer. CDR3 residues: CASREGTDTQYF. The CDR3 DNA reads TGTGCCAGCAGGGAGGGGACAGATACGCAGTATTTT.